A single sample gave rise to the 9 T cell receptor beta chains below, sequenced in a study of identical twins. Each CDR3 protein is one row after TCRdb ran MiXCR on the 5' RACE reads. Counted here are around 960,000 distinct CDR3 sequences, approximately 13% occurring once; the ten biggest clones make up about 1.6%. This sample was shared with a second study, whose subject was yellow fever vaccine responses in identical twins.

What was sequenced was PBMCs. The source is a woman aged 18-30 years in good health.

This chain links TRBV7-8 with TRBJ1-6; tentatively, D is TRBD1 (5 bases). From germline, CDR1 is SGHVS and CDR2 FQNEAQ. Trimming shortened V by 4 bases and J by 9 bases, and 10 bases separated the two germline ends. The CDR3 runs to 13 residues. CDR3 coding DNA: TGTGCCAGCAGCTGGGACCTTTCTTCACCCCTCCACTTT. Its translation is CASSWDLSSPLHF.

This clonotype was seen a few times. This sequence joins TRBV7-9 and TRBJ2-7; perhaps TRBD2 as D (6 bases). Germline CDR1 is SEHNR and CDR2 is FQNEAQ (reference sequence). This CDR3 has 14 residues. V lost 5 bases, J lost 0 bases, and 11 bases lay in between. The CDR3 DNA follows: TGTGCCAGCAGCCCCCCCGGGGGCTCCTACGAGCAGTACGTC. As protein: CASSPPGGSYEQYV.

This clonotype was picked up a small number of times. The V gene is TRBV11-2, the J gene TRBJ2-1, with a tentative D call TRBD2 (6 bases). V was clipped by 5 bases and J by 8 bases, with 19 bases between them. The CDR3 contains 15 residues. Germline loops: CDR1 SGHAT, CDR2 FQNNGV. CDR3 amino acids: CASSLGAGSVYEQFF. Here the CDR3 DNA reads TGTGCCAGCAGCCTTGGGGCGGGATCGGTCTATGAGCAGTTCTTC.

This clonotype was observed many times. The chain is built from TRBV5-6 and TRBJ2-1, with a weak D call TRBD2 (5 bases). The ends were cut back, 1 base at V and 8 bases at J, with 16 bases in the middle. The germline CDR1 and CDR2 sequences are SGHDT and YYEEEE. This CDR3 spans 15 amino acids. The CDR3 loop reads CASSLRPGPEDEQFF. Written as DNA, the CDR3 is TGTGCCAGCAGCTTGAGGCCAGGTCCGGAGGATGAGCAGTTCTTC.

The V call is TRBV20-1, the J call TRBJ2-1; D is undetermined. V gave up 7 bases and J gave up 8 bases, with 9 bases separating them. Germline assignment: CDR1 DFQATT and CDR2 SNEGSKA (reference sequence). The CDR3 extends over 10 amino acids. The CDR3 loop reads CSGSLDEQFF. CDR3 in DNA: TGCAGTGGATCCCTGGATGAGCAGTTCTTC.

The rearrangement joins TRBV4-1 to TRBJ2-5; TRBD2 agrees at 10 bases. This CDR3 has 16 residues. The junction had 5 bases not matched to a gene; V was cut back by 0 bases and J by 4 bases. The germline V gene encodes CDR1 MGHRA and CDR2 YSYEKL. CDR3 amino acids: CASSQDGRLAGETQYF. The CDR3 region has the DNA TGCGCCAGCAGCCAAGATGGACGACTAGCGGGAGAGACCCAGTACTTC.

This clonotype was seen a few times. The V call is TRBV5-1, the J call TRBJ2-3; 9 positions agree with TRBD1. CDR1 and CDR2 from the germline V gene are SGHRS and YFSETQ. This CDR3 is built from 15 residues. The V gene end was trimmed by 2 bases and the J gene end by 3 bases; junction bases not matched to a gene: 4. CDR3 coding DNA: TGCGCCAGCAGCTTCCGGGACAGGGAAACAGATACGCAGTATTTT. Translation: CASSFRDRETDTQYF.

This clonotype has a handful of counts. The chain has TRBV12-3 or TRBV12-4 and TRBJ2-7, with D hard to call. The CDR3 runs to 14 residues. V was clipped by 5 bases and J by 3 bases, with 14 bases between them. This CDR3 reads CASSVLGLLYEQYF. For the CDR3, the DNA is TGTGCCAGCAGTGTCCTGGGTCTCCTCTACGAGCAGTACTTC.

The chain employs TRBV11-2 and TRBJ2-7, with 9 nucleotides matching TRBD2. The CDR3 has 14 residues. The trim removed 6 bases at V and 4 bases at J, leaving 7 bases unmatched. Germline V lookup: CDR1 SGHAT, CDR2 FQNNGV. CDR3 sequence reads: CASRPGLALYEQYF. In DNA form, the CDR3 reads TGTGCCAGCAGGCCGGGACTAGCCTTATACGAGCAGTACTTC.